Here is one T cell receptor (beta chain) with its context. Its specific antigen is unknown. Per-base qualities were not stored, and no clone one base away is much larger. This entry comes from a study of shared clonotypes between healthy human individuals (dated by TCRdb to about 2020). Study-wide context: A couple of women and a few men aged 18 to 49 years were included in the cohort. To increase sequencing depth and limit assay-specific biases, TCR repertoire library preparation and sequencing were carried out by different laboratories using diverse techniques. To estimate repertoire size and how much clonotypes are shared between individuals, the study performed deep sequencing of blood TCR repertoires from about 5 healthy adults. Per donor, three plates each were used for CD4 naive and CD4 memory, two for CD8 naive, and one for CD8 memory. Between about 0.8 and 8.9 billion PBMCs per donor were obtained by leukapheresis. Results the study describes overall, beyond this receptor: Clonotypes shared by all four sorted-subset donors showed higher generation probabilities than non-shared clonotypes. The small number of donors limited the genetic and exposure-history diversity represented. Naive subsets generally had larger estimated clonotype richness than memory subsets. Even with the large sequencing depth, rarefaction of the sorted-subset datasets indicated that sequencing was incomplete. Only blood was sampled, and tissue TCR repertoires likely differ from those in blood. Across four donors, approximately 5% of naive CD4, roughly 3.4% of naive CD8, 2% to 2.5% of memory CD4, and roughly 0.4% of memory CD8 clonotypes were shared. Pairwise subsampling indicated that sequencing depth was expected to affect the degree of clonotype sharing among donors.

Reading from cysteine to phenylalanine, the CDR3 counts 16 amino acids. Only the CDR3 DNA stays, 48 bases, in frame from base 1. V and J are trimmed by 3 bases and 5 bases, and the gene matches miss 6 bases of the junction. CDR1 and CDR2, per the germline V gene (reference sequence), are LNHDA and SQIVND. TCR CDR3 regions were amplified from genomic DNA by multiplex PCR using the deep immunoSEQ assay. Extracted genomic DNA from each cell subset was spread evenly across all wells of several immunoSEQ 96-well plates, with each plate serving as a replicate. For sorted subsets, about 200 ng genomic DNA, equal to 30,000 to 35,000 T cell genomes, was loaded into each replicate PCR. The purified libraries were quantified using a Qubit 3.0 fluorometer, sized with a Bioanalyzer 2100, and then quantified again using the KAPA Library Quantification kit. A separate single-read 150-cycle Illumina NextSeq 550 flow cell was used to sequence each immunoSEQ 96-well plate. In the paper's pipeline: Because the immunoSEQ output held only junctional sequences and lacked quality scores, the filtering could not match the filtering applied to full-length reads. Sequences were annotated with PyIR, a Python wrapper for IgBLAST v1.9, and V/J genes and CDR3 were assigned using IMGT germline references. Any read was removed if the V/J assignment was weak (E-value above 1e-6), the CDR3 was missing, or the read contained stop codons, out-of-frame junctions, or ambiguous translated residues. V3J clonotypes were defined as sequences sharing the same inferred V gene, J gene, and CDR3 amino acid sequence. The percentage overlap between two repertoires was calculated by dividing the number of shared unique clonotypes by the size of the smaller repertoire. Three approaches were used to assess repertoire richness: RTK rarefaction, the Chao1 estimator, and Recon v2.1 estimates of unobserved clonotypes. Generation probabilities were computed with OLGA for all TCRbeta clonotypes obtained by the gDNA method from a handful of donors. TCRdb provides this immuneACCESS table in a form limited to in-frame rearrangements. Some clones are lacking; in checked studies, under half of them reflect an unresolved V gene, and why the rest are absent is not known. The V and J calls and clone size are taken from that table; D and trimming were inferred from the DNA. The sample data list roughly 590,000 clones, and less than 97% of these were observed just once. In total, the top ten clones hold less than 0.13% of the sample.

CD8 naive samples were CD45RO-negative cells positively selected for CCR7, giving a CD45RA+CCR7+ population that excluded TemRA cells. The donors were healthy, HIV-negative adults with no recently reported acute infections or vaccinations. Only Caucasian adults living in Nashville, Tennessee, USA were represented among the donors. Blood was obtained by leukapheresis, after which PBMCs were separated by Ficoll-Histopaque density gradient centrifugation and cryopreserved in liquid nitrogen vapor phase. Analytical flow cytometry was used to check the purity and quantity of every magnetically sorted T cell population. From each sorted fraction, genomic DNA was isolated and quantified by UV absorbance on a Nanodrop 2000c.

Sample: naive CD8+ T cells sorted from blood. The label giving this sample's cell subset or site can be read as: CD45RA+CCR7+. The clonotype comes from a woman aged 25 to 39 in good health. The chain is encoded by TRBV19 joined to TRBJ2-2, and TRBD2 aligns with 10 junction nucleotides. The CDR3 in this case is CASSIPLAGPTGELFF. The sequence in DNA is TGTGCCAGTAGTATCCCACTAGCGGGACCTACCGGGGAGCTGTTTTTT.